Sequencing of this T cell receptor beta chain was carried out in a study of T cells after yellow fever vaccination (dated by TCRdb to between 2018 and 2021). Regarding the research as a whole: The SMART-Seq v4 Ultra Low Input RNA kit was used to prepare libraries from fractions with low cell numbers. To follow T-cell clones before and after both primary and booster YFV17D yellow fever vaccination, bulk TCR alpha and beta repertoires underwent longitudinal sequencing. Two healthy male donors made up the cohort, one aged 18 to 29 years and the other aged 30 to 39 years. Blood samples were taken at several timepoints before and after primary and secondary immunization, and bulk PBMC replicates and cell subsets were isolated.

For CDR1 and CDR2, the germline V gene lists SGHTA and FQGTGA. There are 15 amino acids in the CDR3, from cysteine to phenylalanine inclusive. This entry keeps only the CDR3 DNA: 45 bases, framed from base 1. V loses 5 bases, J loses 0 bases, and the germline ends lie 13 bases apart. On the study overall, not on this receptor specifically: Because only a couple of donors were included in the study, the extent to which the findings can be generalized is limited. A small share of clonotypes occurred in both CD4 and CD8 compartments, likely arising from convergent recombination. Compared with the primary T-cell response, the secondary T-cell response was faster but weaker, reaching its peak on day 5 rather than on day 15. After the booster, most clones that had expanded after primary vaccination were detected again (around 97% of CD4 and more than 85% of CD8), suggesting broad maintenance of memory. Because abundant contaminating clonotypes from the bulk population could be contained in FACS-sorted repertoires, computational filtering was required.

There are many counts of this clonotype. There is no known antigen for this receptor. Qualities for individual bases were not recorded, and no much larger clone is one base off. Sequencing relied on an Illumina NovaSeq 6000. TCR cDNA was synthesized by 5'RACE template switching, through which a universal primer site and unique molecular identifiers were introduced. Priming for cDNA synthesis came from both the TCR alpha and TCR beta constant segments. Library amplification used two PCR steps, and the second PCR step added sample barcodes and sequencing adapters. Sequencing of the libraries was done on either Illumina HiSeq 2500 (2x100 bp) or NovaSeq (2x150 bp). The published analysis was carried out like this. Reads were demultiplexed and collapsed into UMI consensus sequences with MIGEC, and V(D)J alignment was performed with MiXCR. Using edgeR on replicate PBMC samples, clonotypes were called vaccine-responding if FDR was below 0.01 and the log2 fold change was above 5 up to day 15. Bulk clonotypes were assigned CD4 or CD8 identity according to which sequenced CD4 or CD8 repertoire held them at higher abundance. TCRdb took the public reads, trimmed them with fastp at Q25, ran MiXCR for clone calling and kept in-frame beta chains. Merged by CDR3 protein, the rows form single entries marked with the most common genes and DNA. TCRdb's processing, not the authors' own work, is the source of the V and J calls. The sample has about 310,000 distinct CDR3 sequences on record, more than 3% of them singletons. The ten top clones hold about 20% of the sample.

Sample treatment or condition, as interpreted from the label and publication: live attenuated yellow fever vaccine strain. At each blood-draw timepoint, two biological replicates of bulk PBMCs were collected. A standard Ficoll-Paque protocol was used to isolate PBMCs from peripheral blood. RNA was extracted with TriZol from bulk PBMCs, CD4 and CD8 fractions, and dextramer-positive and dextramer-negative fractions. The sequenced sample was PBMCs, obtained on the day of the yellow fever booster vaccination. This receptor chain uses TRBV7-3 and TRBJ1-1, and the D gene may be TRBD1, 5 bases matching. The receptor was isolated from a man between 18 and 35 years old who received the YFV17D yellow fever vaccine. The CDR3 protein is CASSVQTVMNTEAFF. The DNA sequence follows: TGTGCCAGCAGCGTCCAGACAGTCATGAACACTGAAGCTTTCTTT.